These 3 T cell receptor beta chains came from one sample sequenced in a study of T-cell memory formation after mild COVID-19. TCRdb re-called the 5' RACE reads through MiXCR, storing one row per CDR3 protein. Of 350,000 to 450,000 distinct CDR3 sequences listed, more than 20% are singletons. The sequenced sample consisted of PBMCs or a T cell subset sorted from them (not recorded which). These receptors were collected from an adult woman who had mild COVID-19 (a few samples of this study predate the infection). Cell type and time point are not known.

The rearrangement links TRBV9 to TRBJ1-1; possible D gene TRBD1, 5 bases. V was clipped by 0 bases and J by 3 bases, with 9 bases between them. From germline, CDR1 is SGDLS and CDR2 YYNGEE. This CDR3 has 14 amino acids. The DNA of the CDR3 is TGTGCCAGCAGCGTAGGAGGGGCCTACACTGAAGCTTTCTTT. It translates to CASSVGGAYTEAFF.

The J gene is TRBJ2-5, the V gene TRBV6-5; 11 bases align to TRBD2. V dropped 8 bases and J dropped 6; count of bases not matched to a gene: 8. The CDR3 contains 14 residues. Germline V gives CDR1 MNHEY, CDR2 SVGAGI. Here the CDR3 DNA reads TGTGCCAGCGGGGATAGCGGGGGGGCACAGACCCAGTACTTC. Translated, it gives CASGDSGGAQTQYF.

The genes are TRBV30 and TRBJ2-5; D gene ambiguous. Germline lookup yields CDR1 GTSNPN and CDR2 SVGIG (reference sequence). This CDR3 has 12 amino acids. V was pared by 3 bases and J by 5 bases, with 10 bases between. The CDR3 here is CAWRRLRETQYF. CDR3 nucleotide sequence: TGTGCCTGGAGGAGATTAAGGGAGACCCAGTACTTC.